Presented here are 19 T cell receptor beta chains from one specimen sequenced in a study of T cell responses to AZD1222 COVID-19 vaccine. The data were produced by immunoSEQ multiplex PCR, yet TCRdb's version contains in-frame clones alone and is incomplete. The sample yields 120,000 to 150,000 clones, more than 85% seen once. The sequencing here drew on peripheral blood, taken on day 0 of AZD1222 vaccination. Receptors were obtained from an adult in good health.

The chain combines TRBV5-5 with TRBJ2-7; TRBD2 might be the D (6 bases). Looked up from germline, CDR1 is SGHKS and CDR2 is YYEKEE (reference sequence). This CDR3 contains 14 residues. Trimming left V 0 bases short and J 6 bases short, with 13 bases between. Here the CDR3 reads CASSLAGRRSEQYF. The CDR3 coding sequence is TGTGCCAGCAGCTTGGCAGGGAGGAGGAGCGAGCAGTACTTC.

The chain is built from TRBV20-1 and TRBJ2-1; 10 bases are shared with TRBD2. CDR3 length: 16 residues. The germline V gene has CDR1 DFQATT and CDR2 SNEGSKA (reference sequence). V gave up 3 bases and J gave up 1 base; unmatched junction bases: 6. CDR3 sequence: CSASRLAGASYNEQFF. CDR3 nucleotides: TGCAGTGCTAGTCGGCTAGCGGGAGCTTCCTACAATGAGCAGTTCTTC.

The rearrangement links TRBV24-1 to TRBJ2-1; TRBD2 aligns across 13 bases. This CDR3 is built from 17 residues. Unmatched junction bases numbered 6, after V lost 1 base and J lost 7 bases. CDR1 is KGHDR and CDR2 is SFDVKD in the germline V gene. The CDR3 loop reads CATSDLARTSGRNEQFF. The CDR3 bases are TGTGCCACCAGTGATTTAGCAAGGACTAGCGGGAGAAATGAGCAGTTCTTC.

This chain connects TRBV6-6 to TRBJ2-7; D is perhaps TRBD2 (6 bases). Germline V lookup: CDR1 MNHNY, CDR2 SVGAGI (reference sequence). Trimming left V 6 bases short and J 3 bases short, with 9 bases between. The CDR3 is made up of 12 amino acids. The CDR3 reads CASSLEGYEQYF. The CDR3 DNA follows: TGTGCCAGCAGCCTGGAGGGCTACGAGCAGTACTTC.

The gene calls are TRBV9 and TRBJ2-1; TRBD2 aligns across 7 bases. J lost 7 bases, V lost 0 bases, and 7 bases had no gene match. The CDR3 runs 15 residues. In germline, CDR1 is SGDLS, CDR2 YYNGEE. The CDR3 bases are TGTGCCAGCAGCGTAGAGGGGAGGGATGGAAATGAGCAGTTCTTC. Protein product: CASSVEGRDGNEQFF.

V is TRBV4-1 and J is TRBJ1-1; D possibly corresponds to TRBD1 (6 bases). The CDR3 contains 13 residues. V was cut by 8 bases and J by 1 base, with 11 bases left in between. CDR1 and CDR2 from the germline V gene are MGHRA and YSYEKL. The CDR3 loop reads CASRQTGNTEAFF. DNA for the CDR3: TGCGCCAGCCGGCAGACAGGGAACACTGAAGCTTTCTTT.

This chain uses TRBV3-1 (or the pseudogene TRBV3-2) with TRBJ1-2, with 7 bases fitting TRBD1. With V trimmed by 3 bases and J by 8 bases, 9 bases remained unmatched. This CDR3 has 14 amino acids. Germline CDR1 is LGHDT and CDR2 is YNNKEL (reference sequence). DNA of the CDR3: TGTGCCAGCAGCCAGTTGACAGGGCAGTGGGGCTACACCTTC. This translates into CASSQLTGQWGYTF.

The chain couples TRBV10-1 to TRBJ1-1, with D possibly being TRBD1 (6 bases). With 6 bases removed from V and 4 bases from J, the gap between germline ends came to 24 bases. CDR1 and CDR2 (germline): WNHNN, SYGVQD (reference sequence). The CDR3 extends over 17 amino acids. The CDR3 protein is CASSRNGRGQPATEAFF. DNA of the CDR3: TGCGCCAGCAGCCGCAACGGAAGAGGACAGCCTGCCACTGAAGCTTTCTTT.

The V call is TRBV27, the J call TRBJ2-2, with 7 bases that match TRBD1. CDR3 length equals 19 residues. The V gene end was trimmed by 6 bases and the J gene end by 5 bases; junction bases not matched to a gene: 21. Germline lookup yields CDR1 MNHEY and CDR2 SMNVEV (reference sequence). The CDR3 loop is CASRGNRGSWTSRTGELFF. Here the CDR3 DNA reads TGTGCCAGCAGAGGGAACAGGGGATCGTGGACATCGAGGACCGGGGAGCTGTTTTTT.

This chain uses TRBV9 with TRBJ2-1, with 8 nucleotides matching TRBD2. The CDR3 is 12 residues long. V dropped 3 bases and J dropped 15; count of bases not matched to a gene: 8. CDR1 and CDR2 (germline): SGDLS, YYNGEE. CDR3 in amino acids: CASSGAAGVLFF. The CDR3 nucleotides read TGTGCCAGCAGCGGGGCAGCGGGAGTGTTGTTCTTC.

The rearrangement uses TRBV9 and TRBJ1-2, with TRBD1 as a possible D gene (5 bases). V was trimmed by 0 bases and J by 8 bases, leaving 17 bases between them. The CDR3 runs to 15 residues. Germline V gene data show CDR1 as SGDLS and CDR2 as YYNGEE. The CDR3, as DNA: TGTGCCAGCAGCGTAGATCAGGGCAGACCCAGCGGCTACACCTTC. This sequence encodes CASSVDQGRPSGYTF. The full variable domain, rest sourced from reference TRBV9 and TRBJ1-2, is DSGVTQTPKHLITATGQRVTLRCSPRSGDLSVYWYQQSLDQGLQFLIQYYNGEERAKGNILERFSAQQFPDLHSELNLSSLELGDSALYFCASSVDQGRPSGYTFGSGTRLTVV.

This chain uses TRBV7-7 with TRBJ2-1; TRBD2 agrees at 9 bases. The V and J ends lost 4 bases and 2 bases, in that order; junction bases with no gene match: 3. This CDR3 comprises 15 residues. Germline V lookup: CDR1 SSHAT, CDR2 FNYEAQ (reference sequence). DNA for the CDR3: TGTGCCAGCAGCTCGGGACTAGCTGCCTACAATGAGCAGTTCTTC. The encoded protein is CASSSGLAAYNEQFF.

This clone has a handful of counts. The J gene is TRBJ2-1, the V gene TRBV6-2 or TRBV6-3, with 7 nucleotides matching TRBD1. Trimming at V came to 6 bases and at J to 8 bases, leaving 10 bases not matched to a gene. Germline CDR1 and CDR2: MNHEY and SVGEGT. The CDR3 consists of 14 residues. CDR3 DNA: TGTGCCAGCAGCACAGGGGAACCTGTTGATGAGCAGTTCTTC. It codes for CASSTGEPVDEQFF.

The chain links TRBV7-3 to TRBJ2-1, with a tentative D call TRBD2 (5 bases). CDR1 is SGHTA and CDR2 is FQGTGA in the germline V gene. The V and J ends lost 6 bases and 3 bases respectively, with 15 bases between them. The CDR3 covers 15 residues. DNA for the CDR3: TGTGCCAGCAGTCCCGGCACTAGGGTCTACAATGAGCAGTTCTTC. Translation gives CASSPGTRVYNEQFF.

This chain uses TRBV5-1 with TRBJ2-7; 10 nucleotides match TRBD2. Germline values: CDR1 SGHRS, CDR2 YFSETQ. The CDR3 covers 18 residues. The ends lost 0 bases at V and 3 bases at J; junction bases unmatched: 12. The CDR3 is CASSLGASGSQPLYEQYF. In nucleotides, the CDR3 is TGCGCCAGCAGCTTGGGGGCTAGCGGGAGTCAACCTCTCTACGAGCAGTACTTC.

This chain uses TRBV6-5 with TRBJ2-7, with TRBD1 matching 8 bases. Germline V gene sequence: CDR1 MNHEY, CDR2 SVGAGI. This CDR3 is built from 15 residues. The J segment lost 2 bases and the V segment lost 6 bases, leaving 9 bases of the junction unmatched. This CDR3 is CASRADRGPTYEQYF. Here the CDR3 DNA reads TGTGCCAGCAGGGCAGACAGGGGACCTACCTACGAGCAGTACTTC.

This clone was found a few times. The chain carries TRBV28 and TRBJ1-4; TRBD1 matches 8 bases. Trimming removed 5 bases from V and 7 bases from J; junction bases left unmatched: 6. The length of the CDR3 is 14 residues. Germline CDR1 is MDHEN and CDR2 is SYDVKM. The CDR3 reads CASSLGTGFEKLFF. In DNA form, the CDR3 reads TGTGCCAGCAGTCTGGGGACAGGCTTTGAAAAACTGTTTTTT.

The rearrangement uses TRBV11-2 and TRBJ2-2, with TRBD2 identical over 9 bases. Germline CDR1 reads SGHAT; CDR2 reads FQNNGV. The CDR3 loop spans 16 amino acids. Trimming took 1 base from V and 6 from J; bases not matched to a gene: 6. CDR3 sequence: CASSLAGSGSAGELFF. CDR3 in DNA: TGTGCCAGCAGCTTAGCTGGTAGCGGGAGTGCCGGGGAGCTGTTTTTT.

V usage is TRBV28 and J usage is TRBJ1-2; no clear D. V lost 6 bases and J lost 3, with 17 bases in between. The CDR3 runs 15 residues. The germline CDR1 and CDR2 sequences are MDHEN and SYDVKM. The CDR3: CASSRPEGFDYGYTF. The CDR3 DNA reads TGTGCCAGCAGCCGACCAGAGGGATTCGACTATGGCTACACCTTC.